These 21 T cell receptor beta chains share one sample of origin, sequenced in a study of shared clonotypes between healthy human individuals. Method: immunoSEQ multiplex PCR; TCRdb's copy keeps in-frame clones and lacks some. The sample lists roughly 520,000 clones; approximately 95% were seen once. The sequenced material came from naive CD4+ T cells sorted from blood. Sample subset: CD45RA+ positively selected. These receptors originate from a woman aged 25 to 39 in good health.

The V and J genes are TRBV6-6 and TRBJ1-4; D is ambiguous. Germline CDR1 reads MNHNY; CDR2 reads SVGAGI (reference sequence). V dropped 4 bases and J dropped 6 bases, with 18 bases sitting between them. This CDR3 comprises 16 residues. The CDR3 coding sequence is TGTGCCAGCAGTTTCGTCCTTTCAAGGGTGGATGAAAAACTGTTTTTT. Its translation is CASSFVLSRVDEKLFF.

This chain connects TRBV7-2 to TRBJ1-5; 7 bases map to TRBD1. V gave up 3 bases and J gave up 4 bases; unmatched junction bases: 6. Germline CDR1 SGHTA, CDR2 FQGNSA. CDR3 length: 15 amino acids. DNA for the CDR3: TGTGCCAGCAGCTTCAGGGACAGCAGAAATCAGCCCCAGCATTTT. Amino acid sequence: CASSFRDSRNQPQHF.

This clone was seen once. This chain uses TRBV30 with TRBJ2-7, with TRBD1 matching over 8 bases. This CDR3 has 14 amino acids. CDR1 GTSNPN and CDR2 SVGIG come from the germline V gene (reference sequence). The ends lost 0 bases at V and 4 bases at J; junction bases unmatched: 5. The CDR3 here is CAWSVGTGFYEQYF. In nucleotides, the CDR3 is TGTGCCTGGAGTGTGGGGACAGGCTTTTACGAGCAGTACTTC.

Here the CDR3 DNA reads TGTGCCAGCAGTTTACGGACAGGTACCAGAGGGGAGCAGTACTTC. Its protein product is CASSLRTGTRGEQYF. This chain links TRBV28 with TRBJ2-7; 7 bases align to TRBD1. Germline V gene sequence: CDR1 MDHEN, CDR2 SYDVKM. The ends lost 2 bases at V and 7 bases at J; junction bases unmatched: 11. The CDR3 covers 15 residues.

V is TRBV28 and J is TRBJ2-5; 10 bases match TRBD1. Per the germline V gene, CDR1 is MDHEN and CDR2 is SYDVKM. This CDR3 is 16 amino acids long. V lost 4 bases and J lost 4; bases outside the gene matches: 9. The CDR3 is CASSSPRDRGRETQYF. In DNA form, the CDR3 reads TGTGCCAGCAGTTCCCCTCGGGACAGGGGCCGAGAGACCCAGTACTTC.

The chain joins TRBV5-6 to TRBJ2-3, with D uncertain. The CDR3 contains 15 residues. Germline V lookup: CDR1 SGHDT, CDR2 YYEEEE. The V end was cut by 2 bases, the J end by 0 bases, with 10 bases between. This CDR3 reads CASSFRSSSTDTQYF. CDR3 bases: TGTGCCAGCAGCTTCAGGTCGTCGAGCACAGATACGCAGTATTTT.

This clone was seen a handful of times. The chain is built from TRBV19 and TRBJ2-7, with TRBD2 matching 7 bases. Germline CDR1 and CDR2: LNHDA and SQIVND (reference sequence). CDR3 length: 14 amino acids. The V and J ends lost 3 bases and 2 bases, in that order; junction bases with no gene match: 4. The DNA of the CDR3 is TGTGCCAGTAGTATTGAGGGAGGGACCTACGAGCAGTACTTC. Translated: CASSIEGGTYEQYF.

CDR3 in amino acids: CSVVDLRAVHEQFF. CDR3 DNA sequence: TGCAGCGTTGTAGATCTGCGGGCAGTCCATGAGCAGTTCTTC. This rearrangement joins TRBV29-1 to TRBJ2-1, with a weak D call TRBD2 (5 bases). The length of the CDR3 is 14 residues. Germline CDR1 reads SQVTM; CDR2 reads ANQGSEA. Trimming pared 4 bases from V and 8 bases from J, leaving 18 bases between.

The chain recombines TRBV10-3 with TRBJ1-5; possible D gene TRBD1, 6 bases. Germline V lookup: CDR1 ENHRY, CDR2 SYGVKD. The CDR3 runs 13 residues. Trimming left V 6 bases short and J 7 bases short, with 13 bases between. CDR3 protein: CAISTEGDQPQHF. The CDR3 nucleotides read TGTGCCATCAGCACAGAGGGGGACCAGCCCCAGCATTTT.

The chain links TRBV2 to TRBJ2-5; 8 nucleotides match TRBD1. This CDR3 comprises 14 residues. Germline V gene data show CDR1 as SNHLY and CDR2 as FYNNEI. After removal of 4 bases from V and 2 bases from J, the junction contained 3 bases not matched to a gene. The chain's CDR3 is CASSAGTGQETQYF. CDR3 sequence (DNA): TGTGCCAGCAGTGCAGGGACAGGTCAAGAGACCCAGTACTTC.

The genes are TRBV19 and TRBJ2-3, with 11 bases aligning to TRBD2. The CDR3 length is 15 residues. Trimming removed 6 bases from V and 8 bases from J; junction bases left unmatched: 10. Germline V lookup: CDR1 LNHDA, CDR2 SQIVND (reference sequence). DNA of the CDR3: TGTGCCAGTAGGCTTAGCGGGAGGGCCGACGGTACGCAGTATTTT. Translation gives CASRLSGRADGTQYF.

J is TRBJ2-2 and V is TRBV7-2; no reliable D call. V was trimmed by 1 base and J by 5 bases, leaving 2 bases between them. Per the germline V gene, CDR1 is SGHTA and CDR2 is FQGNSA. This CDR3 has 12 amino acids. CDR3 protein: CASSLVTGELFF. Written as DNA, the CDR3 is TGTGCCAGCAGCTTAGTTACCGGGGAGCTGTTTTTT.

The genes are TRBV5-1 and TRBJ2-5; D may be TRBD1 (6 bases). The length of the CDR3 is 15 residues. Per the germline V gene, CDR1 is SGHRS and CDR2 is YFSETQ. Trimming took off 4 bases at V and 5 bases at J, with 18 bases between the two ends. The CDR3 region is CASSRPNTGTETQYF. CDR3 in DNA: TGCGCCAGCAGCAGACCAAACACAGGGACGGAGACCCAGTACTTC.

This chain uses TRBV9 with TRBJ2-3; 11 nucleotides line up with TRBD2. In germline, CDR1 is SGDLS, CDR2 YYNGEE. The CDR3 extends over 16 amino acids. The J segment lost 4 bases and the V segment lost 5 bases, leaving 9 bases of the junction unmatched. The DNA for the CDR3 is TGTGCCAGCAGACCTATAGCGGGAGGGGGGGCAGATACGCAGTATTTT. It encodes CASRPIAGGGADTQYF.

The rearrangement uses TRBV28 and TRBJ2-4; the match to TRBD1 covers 9 bases. CDR1 and CDR2 from the germline V gene are MDHEN and SYDVKM. Trimming cost V 3 bases and J 2 bases; bases outside gene matches: 5. This CDR3 is built from 16 residues. The chain's CDR3 is CASSFPGTGSKNIQYF. CDR3 coding DNA: TGTGCCAGCAGTTTTCCGGGGACAGGGTCCAAAAACATTCAGTACTTC.

The CDR3 loop reads CASSRQGADQPQHF. The CDR3 nucleotides are TGTGCCAGCAGCAGACAGGGGGCGGATCAGCCCCAGCATTTT. The genes are TRBV9 and TRBJ1-5; 10 bases are shared with TRBD1. V gave up 4 bases and J gave up 5 bases; unmatched junction bases: 3. This CDR3 has 14 residues. The germline gives CDR1 SGDLS, CDR2 YYNGEE. Supplemented by reference TRBV9 and TRBJ1-5, the full variable domain reads DSGVTQTPKHLITATGQRVTLRCSPRSGDLSVYWYQQSLDQGLQFLIQYYNGEERAKGNILERFSAQQFPDLHSELNLSSLELGDSALYFCASSRQGADQPQHFGDGTRLSIL.

The CDR3 reads CATSRSDRGHYYGYTF. CDR3 DNA: TGTGCCACCAGCAGATCCGACAGGGGGCACTATTATGGCTACACCTTC. V gene TRBV15 combines with J gene TRBJ1-2, with 10 nucleotides matching TRBD1. Looked up from germline, CDR1 is LNHNV and CDR2 is YYDKDF (reference sequence). The CDR3 has 16 amino acids. J lost 5 bases, V lost 2 bases, and 8 bases had no gene match.

The genes are TRBV7-6 and TRBJ1-1, with TRBD1 as a possible D gene (6 bases). Germline V gene data show CDR1 as SGHVS and CDR2 as FNYEAQ. The V gene lost 5 bases and the J gene lost 2 bases, with 15 bases spanning the gap. The CDR3 spans 15 residues. This chain's CDR3 is CASSPRGGINTEAFF. The CDR3 region has the DNA TGTGCCAGCAGCCCCCGAGGGGGGATTAACACTGAAGCTTTCTTT.

The CDR3 loop is CASSYFRAGLTYEQYF. As DNA, the CDR3 is TGTGCCAGCAGTTACTTTAGGGCAGGGCTTACCTACGAGCAGTACTTC. The V gene is TRBV6-5, the J gene TRBJ2-7; possibly TRBD1 for D (5 bases). With 1 base removed from V and 2 bases from J, the gap between germline ends came to 15 bases. The CDR3 consists of 16 residues. Germline lookup yields CDR1 MNHEY and CDR2 SVGAGI.

This clone has only one observation. CDR3 protein: CASTGTSSYEQYF. CDR3 nucleotides: TGTGCCAGCACAGGGACATCTTCCTACGAGCAGTACTTC. This chain joins TRBV28 and TRBJ2-7; TRBD1 is a possible D gene (6 bases). This CDR3 spans 13 amino acids. Germline assignment: CDR1 MDHEN and CDR2 SYDVKM. V was cut by 7 bases and J by 1 base, with 11 bases left in between. Complete variable domain (other parts from reference TRBV28 and TRBJ2-7): DVKVTQSSRYLVKRTGEKVFLECVQDMDHENMFWYRQDPGLGLRLIYFSYDVKMKEKGDIPEGYSVSREKKERFSLILESASTNQTSMYLCASTGTSSYEQYFGPGTRLTVT.

The rearrangement uses TRBV28 and TRBJ1-2; D may be TRBD1 (5 bases). The V end was cut by 4 bases, the J end by 8 bases, with 23 bases between. Germline-derived CDR1 and CDR2 are MDHEN and SYDVKM. The CDR3 consists of 16 residues. In DNA, the CDR3 is TGTGCCAGCAGTTCCCTTCAGTCCAGGGAAGTAGGGGGCTACACCTTC. Its protein is CASSSLQSREVGGYTF.